The sequence of this T cell receptor (beta chain) was determined in a study of CD8+CD57+ T cells in acquired aplastic anemia. Comment on this clonotype: Its antigen is not identified.

Study findings and constraints: Patients and controls shared 25 to 30 CD8+ CDR3 sequences.

Only patients with CD8+CD57+ cell expansion on flow cytometry were chosen for sequencing. The study profiled TCR beta VDJ and CDR3 using genomic DNA as template. TCRdb redid the calling of the reads with MiXCR, one entry per CDR3 protein. The repertoire holds over 150,000 distinct CDR3 sequences, with nearly 65% as singletons. The CDR3 is made up of 12 amino acids. The trim removed 2 bases at V and 8 bases at J, leaving 2 bases unmatched. Germline CDR1 is MNHEY and CDR2 is SVGAGI. Sequencing was carried out using sorted CD4+, CD8+, or CD8+CD57+ T cells (not recorded which) from PBMCs. This clonotype was obtained from a human donor with aplastic anemia. This chain connects TRBV6-5 to TRBJ1-1; 7 bases align to TRBD1. CDR3 sequence (DNA): TGTGCCAGCAGTTACCGACAGGGCGAAGCTTTCTTT. It is translated as CASSYRQGEAFF.